This TCR beta chain was recovered during a study of T-cell memory formation after mild COVID-19. This clonotype was seen only a few times. MiXCR was run by TCRdb on the 5' RACE reads, yielding one entry per CDR3 protein. The table has 360,000 or so distinct CDR3 sequences, around 27% seen once; the top ten hold approximately 12%. This CDR3 has 16 residues. Trimming shortened V by 6 bases and J by 4 bases, and 22 bases separated the two germline ends. Per the germline V gene, CDR1 is SGHTA and CDR2 is FQGNSA. Sequencing was carried out using PBMCs or a T cell subset sorted from them (not recorded which). The rearrangement links TRBV7-2 to TRBJ2-7, with D perhaps matching TRBD2 (6 bases). The sequence came from an adult woman who had mild COVID-19 (a few samples of this study predate the infection). Cell type and time point are not known. CDR3 DNA: TGTGCCAGCAGGTCCGAACCAGCGGGTGGGTTGTACGAGCAGTACTTC. Protein: CASRSEPAGGLYEQYF.